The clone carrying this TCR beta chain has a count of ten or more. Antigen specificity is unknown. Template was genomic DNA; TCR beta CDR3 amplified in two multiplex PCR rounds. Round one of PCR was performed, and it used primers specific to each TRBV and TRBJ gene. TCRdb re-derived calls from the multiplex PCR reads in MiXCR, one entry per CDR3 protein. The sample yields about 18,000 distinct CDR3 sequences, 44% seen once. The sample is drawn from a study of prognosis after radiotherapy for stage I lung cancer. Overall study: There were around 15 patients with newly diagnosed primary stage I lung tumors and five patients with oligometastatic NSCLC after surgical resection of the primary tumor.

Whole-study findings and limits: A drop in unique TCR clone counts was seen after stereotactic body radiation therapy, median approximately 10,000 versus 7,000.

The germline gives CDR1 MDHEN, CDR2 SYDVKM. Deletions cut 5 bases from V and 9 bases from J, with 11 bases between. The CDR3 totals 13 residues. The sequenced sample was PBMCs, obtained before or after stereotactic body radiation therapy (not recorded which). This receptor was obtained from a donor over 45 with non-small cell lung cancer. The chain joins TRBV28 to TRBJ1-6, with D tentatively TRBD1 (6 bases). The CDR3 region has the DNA TGTGCCAGCAGTCCAACAGGGCGTTCACCCCTCCACTTT. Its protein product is CASSPTGRSPLHF.